This T cell receptor beta chain was recovered during a study of blood T cell repertoires in COVID-19. The overall study: COVID-19 samples from acute and convalescent phases originated in the United States, Italy and Spain. In each case, the material was cDNA or gDNA derived from T cells, B-cell-depleted T cells, or PBMCs.

Per the authors' pipeline: The assay estimated nucleated cells by amplifying reference gene primers. TCRdb's copy holds only in-frame clones and misses some; the assay was immunoSEQ multiplex PCR. V and J calls and clone size are as listed in that table; D and trimming were resolved from the DNA. Among about 230,000 clones, approximately 80% were seen once, and the ten largest hold 1.4%. This CDR3 contains 16 residues. V was clipped by 5 bases and J by 3 bases; unmatched bases: 7. Germline V lookup: CDR1 SGHRS, CDR2 YFSETQ. The receptor was isolated from a woman aged 35 to 49 who had recovered from COVID-19. This chain joins TRBV5-1 and TRBJ1-6; 8 nucleotides line up with TRBD1. Sequenced: peripheral blood. In DNA, the CDR3 is TGCGCCAGCAGGGTAGGGGGGACAGGCTATAATTCACCCCTCCACTTT. It is translated as CASRVGGTGYNSPLHF.